This TCR beta chain was found in a study of blood T cells in healthy people across ages. This clonotype was seen a handful of times. Together with a sample-barcoded 5' primer, a J-beta primer mix was included in a second PCR lasting about 7 to 11 cycles. The template-switch adaptor was a 5' adaptor with 12 random nucleotides. It tagged each cDNA molecule. TCRdb called the 5' RACE reads again in MiXCR, with one record for every CDR3 protein. The table includes about 720,000 distinct CDR3 sequences, approximately 21% detected once. Germline assignment: CDR1 KGHDR and CDR2 SFDVKD. This CDR3 comprises 15 residues.

This clonotype originated in a man aged 70 or older in good health. Sequencing was performed on blood. The rearrangement uses TRBV24-1 and TRBJ2-7; the match to TRBD1 covers 9 bases. The end of the DNA aligns better with TRBJ2-1, so the J call may be wrong. Here the CDR3 DNA reads TGTGCCACCAGTGACAACAGGGGGCGCAGCAATGAGCAGTTCTTC. It translates to CATSDNRGRSNEQFF.